The next 21 T cell receptor beta chains were all read from a single sample in a study of blood T cell repertoires in COVID-19. Assay used: immunoSEQ multiplex PCR; TCRdb lists only in-frame clones, some missing. The profile shows a few hundred thousand clones, 84% of them singletons. Material: peripheral blood. These receptors were taken from a woman in her forties who had recovered from COVID-19.

This chain connects TRBV7-9 to TRBJ2-7; D possibly corresponds to TRBD2 (6 bases). The germline V gene encodes CDR1 SEHNR and CDR2 FQNEAQ (reference sequence). This CDR3 contains 13 residues. Deletions cut 3 bases from V and 3 bases from J, with 9 bases between. The CDR3 DNA reads TGTGCCAGCAGCTTCTCCGGGAGCTACGAGCAGTACTTC. Translation: CASSFSGSYEQYF.

The chain carries TRBV3-1 (or the pseudogene TRBV3-2) and TRBJ1-1; 8 bases map to TRBD1. Per the germline V gene, CDR1 is LGHDT and CDR2 is YNNKEL (reference sequence). This CDR3 spans 15 amino acids. The junction had 6 bases not matched to a gene; V was cut back by 6 bases and J by 0 bases. The CDR3 spells CASSRTGGMNTEAFF. In DNA form, the CDR3 reads TGTGCCAGCAGTCGTACAGGGGGGATGAACACTGAAGCTTTCTTT.

The chain carries TRBV7-2 and TRBJ2-3; 12 nucleotides align to TRBD2. Looked up from germline, CDR1 is SGHTA and CDR2 is FQGNSA. V was clipped by 1 base and J by 0 bases; unmatched bases: 8. The CDR3 is 19 residues long. CDR3 sequence reads: CASSLVWLAGGPSTDTQYF. CDR3 DNA sequence: TGTGCCAGCAGCTTAGTATGGCTAGCGGGGGGGCCTAGCACAGATACGCAGTATTTT.

The chain recombines TRBV5-1 with TRBJ1-2; the match to TRBD1 covers 8 bases. Germline lookup yields CDR1 SGHRS and CDR2 YFSETQ. V was clipped by 0 bases and J by 7 bases; unmatched bases: 8. The CDR3 is 15 residues long. The CDR3 nucleotides read TGCGCCAGCAGCTTGGCTGGACAGGGATCATCTGGCTACACCTTC. Its protein product is CASSLAGQGSSGYTF.

This rearrangement joins TRBV9 to TRBJ2-3, with 8 positions matching TRBD2. CDR3 length: 15 amino acids. Germline V gives CDR1 SGDLS, CDR2 YYNGEE. The V segment lost 1 base and the J segment 2 bases; nucleotides outside the gene matches: 3. The chain's CDR3 is CASSVLAGNTDTQYF. DNA of the CDR3: TGTGCCAGCAGCGTATTAGCGGGGAACACAGATACGCAGTATTTT.

The chain couples TRBV28 to TRBJ1-6; no clear D. CDR3 size: 13 residues. The germline CDR1 and CDR2 sequences are MDHEN and SYDVKM. V was trimmed by 11 bases and J by 0 bases, leaving 8 bases between them. CDR3 protein: CAVVSSYNSPLHF. The CDR3 coding sequence is TGTGCCGTGGTTAGCTCCTATAATTCACCCCTCCACTTT.

This clone turned up a few times. The rearrangement joins TRBV28 to TRBJ1-2; D gene unclear. With 4 bases removed from V and 3 bases from J, the gap between germline ends came to 6 bases. Germline CDR1 MDHEN, CDR2 SYDVKM. The CDR3 contains 12 residues. The DNA for the CDR3 is TGTGCCAGCAGTTGGGGAGACTATGGCTACACCTTC. Translated: CASSWGDYGYTF.

The chain carries TRBV5-4 and TRBJ2-5; 8 bases fit TRBD1. The CDR3 covers 16 residues. The J segment lost 5 bases and the V segment lost 3 bases, leaving 12 bases of the junction unmatched. In germline, CDR1 is SGHNT, CDR2 YYREEE (reference sequence). CDR3 sequence (DNA): TGTGCCAGCAGCTCCCCTCCAGGGGGCGTAGGGGAGACCCAGTACTTC. Its translation: CASSSPPGGVGETQYF.

The rearrangement links TRBV18 to TRBJ2-7, with TRBD1 matching over 7 bases. Germline V CDR1 and CDR2: KGHSH, LQKENI. V lost 2 bases, J lost 3 bases, and 10 bases stayed unmatched. The CDR3 consists of 16 residues. The CDR3 DNA is TGTGCCAGCTCACCAAACAGGGGACCCCAAGACTACGAGCAGTACTTC. Protein: CASSPNRGPQDYEQYF. The full variable domain, its missing parts supplied by reference TRBV18 and TRBJ2-7, is NAGVMQNPRHLVRRRGQEARLRCSPMKGHSHVYWYRQLPEEGLKFMVYLQKENIIDESGMPKERFSAEFPKEGPSILRIQQVVRGDSAAYFCASSPNRGPQDYEQYFGPGTRLTVT.

This chain uses TRBV3-1 (or the pseudogene TRBV3-2) with TRBJ1-3, with D tentatively TRBD1 (6 bases). Trimming pared 6 bases from V and 1 base from J, leaving 13 bases between. Germline V gene data show CDR1 as LGHDT and CDR2 as YNNKEL (reference sequence). This CDR3 spans 15 amino acids. Here the CDR3 DNA reads TGTGCCAGCAGACGGCAAACAGGGTCTGGAAACACCATATATTTT. Translation: CASRRQTGSGNTIYF.

The chain is built from TRBV4-2 and TRBJ1-1; 7 bases match TRBD1. CDR1 LGHNA and CDR2 YNFKEQ come from the germline V gene. The CDR3 has 15 residues. The junction had 12 bases not matched to a gene; V was cut back by 0 bases and J by 11 bases. CDR3: CASSQEVRTGGEAFF. CDR3 nucleotide sequence: TGTGCCAGCAGCCAAGAAGTGCGGACAGGAGGGGAGGCTTTCTTT.

This chain uses TRBV6-5 with TRBJ2-4, with D tentatively TRBD2 (6 bases). Trimming removed 7 bases at V and 8 bases at J, with 18 bases between. Germline values: CDR1 MNHEY, CDR2 SVGAGI. CDR3 size: 14 residues. CDR3 nucleotide sequence: TGTGCCAGCAATGGAATTGGGACGGGGGACATTCAGTACTTC. It encodes CASNGIGTGDIQYF.

The chain carries TRBV19 and TRBJ1-5, with 8 bases identical to TRBD1. Germline CDR1 and CDR2: LNHDA and SQIVND (reference sequence). The V gene end was trimmed by 5 bases and the J gene end by 6 bases; junction bases not matched to a gene: 12. The length of the CDR3 is 16 residues. The DNA for the CDR3 is TGTGCCAGTAGTCTCACCGGAGGACAGGGCGTTCAGCCCCAGCATTTT. Its translation is CASSLTGGQGVQPQHF.

The rearrangement links TRBV27 to TRBJ1-2; 7 nucleotides align to TRBD1. CDR1 is MNHEY, CDR2 SMNVEV, per germline (reference sequence). With 5 bases clipped from V and 6 bases from J, the junction kept 12 bases outside the gene matches. This CDR3 is built from 15 residues. The CDR3 is CASSGYRGRKNGYTF. CDR3 sequence (DNA): TGTGCCAGCAGTGGGTACAGGGGACGGAAGAATGGCTACACCTTC.

The chain has TRBV5-6 and TRBJ2-3; D may be TRBD1 (5 bases). V gave up 1 base and J gave up 6 bases, with 15 bases separating them. The CDR3 is made up of 15 amino acids. CDR1 and CDR2 (germline): SGHDT, YYEEEE. The CDR3 bases are TGTGCCAGCAGCTTGCATGAAGGGGTAGGTGATACGCAGTATTTT. Translation gives CASSLHEGVGDTQYF.

The chain joins TRBV5-1 to TRBJ2-1; D may be TRBD1 (6 bases). The CDR3 length is 16 residues. V gave up 0 bases and J gave up 8 bases, with 18 bases separating them. Germline V lookup: CDR1 SGHRS, CDR2 YFSETQ. The CDR3, as DNA: TGCGCCAGCAGCTTGGCCCAGGGGCTAACGTGGGATGAGCAGTTCTTC. It specifies CASSLAQGLTWDEQFF.

The chain carries TRBV19 and TRBJ1-5; the D gene is possibly TRBD1 (5 bases). Trimming removed 7 bases at V and 7 bases at J, with 14 bases between. Germline V gives CDR1 LNHDA, CDR2 SQIVND (reference sequence). The CDR3 covers 13 residues. CDR3 coding DNA: TGTGCCAGTACCCCTGCAGGGTGGCAGCCCCAGCATTTT. It is translated as CASTPAGWQPQHF. The whole variable domain, remainder taken from reference TRBV19 and TRBJ1-5, is DGGITQSPKYLFRKEGQNVTLSCEQNLNHDAMYWYRQDPGQGLRLIYYSQIVNDFQKGDIAEGYSVSREKKESFPLTVTSAQKNPTAFYLCASTPAGWQPQHFGDGTRLSIL.

The chain employs TRBV27 and TRBJ1-3, with D possibly TRBD1 on 5 matching bases. The CDR3 extends over 13 amino acids. CDR1 is MNHEY, CDR2 SMNVEV, per germline (reference sequence). Trimming removed 4 bases at V and 4 bases at J, with 8 bases between. The DNA of the CDR3 is TGTGCCAGCAGTTCAGGGTCCGGAAACACCATATATTTT. Translating it yields CASSSGSGNTIYF.

V usage is TRBV11-2 and J usage is TRBJ1-2, with TRBD1 identical over 8 bases. J was trimmed by 0 bases and V by 4 bases; bases with no gene match: 13. The CDR3 runs 18 residues. Germline CDR1 SGHAT, CDR2 FQNNGV. CDR3 protein: CASSSEGTGTKANYGYTF. CDR3 nucleotide sequence: TGTGCCAGCAGCTCAGAAGGGACAGGCACGAAAGCTAACTATGGCTACACCTTC.

The chain carries TRBV24-1 and TRBJ2-1; 9 bases match TRBD1. Germline V CDR1 and CDR2: KGHDR, SFDVKD. V was pared by 4 bases and J by 7 bases, with 1 base of the junction left unmatched. CDR3 length equals 13 residues. The DNA for the CDR3 is TGTGCCACCAGTGAGGACAGGGGAAATGAGCAGTTCTTC. Its protein product is CATSEDRGNEQFF.

The CDR3, as DNA: TGTGCCAGCAGCTTCACTAGCGGGGGGGGCACAGATACGCAGTATTTT. Protein product: CASSFTSGGGTDTQYF. The chain has TRBV5-4 and TRBJ2-3, with TRBD2 matching 13 bases. Trimming cost V 2 bases and J 1 base; bases outside gene matches: 1. The length of the CDR3 is 16 residues. Per germline, CDR1 SGHNT and CDR2 YYREEE (reference sequence).